This paragraph covers one T cell receptor beta chain sequence. Its target is not known. This specimen belongs to a study of a mutant IDH1 vaccine in newly diagnosed glioma. Background on the study: Previous care, which was radiotherapy, temozolomide, or both, most often involved both. Study findings and constraints: Among top peripheral T cell clonotypes, changes seemed unrelated to pseudoprogression. Induction of immune responses by the vaccine occurred in more than 85% of patients.

Indicated time point: baseline, week 1 (first vaccination visit). Documented treatment: pre-vaccination baseline after standard-of-care therapy. New WHO grade 3 or 4 astrocytomas that were IDH1-mutant and ATRX-lost had been found in donors. The protocol was immunoSEQ multiplex PCR, while the TCRdb copy is restricted to in-frame clones and leaves out a portion. In the table there are roughly 15,000 clones, 85% to 90% of which are singletons. CDR1 and CDR2 (germline): SGHVS, FQNEAQ. CDR3 length: 15 amino acids. V was trimmed by 1 base and J by 0 bases, leaving 4 bases between them. This sequence originates from a woman aged 40 to 49 with glioma. Some clones in this sample may be carry-over from other donors' samples. Sequenced here: PBMCs, sampled from a glioma patient treated with radiotherapy, temozolomide or both. V is TRBV7-8 and J is TRBJ2-6; D unresolved. CDR3 region: CASSLGTSGANVLTF. CDR3 coding DNA: TGTGCCAGCAGCTTAGGCACCTCTGGGGCCAACGTCCTGACTTTC.